Below are 20 T cell receptor beta chains sequenced from a single sample in a study of blood T cell repertoires in COVID-19. Using immunoSEQ multiplex PCR, the repertoire was profiled, and TCRdb retains in-frame clones only, with some absent. Here the sample spans some 150,000 clones, around 84% being singletons. The sample was peripheral blood. The origin of the receptors is a human donor in a cohort sampled during active COVID-19.

The V call is TRBV28, the J call TRBJ1-5; D might be TRBD1 (5 bases). Germline loops: CDR1 MDHEN, CDR2 SYDVKM. The V end lost 7 bases, the J end lost 8 bases, and 15 bases lay between the germline ends. The CDR3 consists of 13 residues. In DNA, the CDR3 is TGTGCCAGCACGGGTACAGGATGGGAGCCCCAGCATTTT. The encoded protein is CASTGTGWEPQHF.

DNA of the CDR3: TGTGCCATTCAAAACCGGGACAGGGACGACGAGCAGTACTTC. Its translation: CAIQNRDRDDEQYF. V and J are TRBV27 and TRBJ2-7, with TRBD1 matching over 9 bases. With V trimmed by 10 bases and J by 5 bases, 12 bases remained unmatched. CDR1 and CDR2 (germline): MNHEY, SMNVEV (reference sequence). CDR3 size: 14 residues.

V is TRBV28 and J is TRBJ2-2; perhaps TRBD2 as D (6 bases). Trimming pared 2 bases from V and 0 bases from J, leaving 13 bases between. Germline V gene lookup returns CDR1 MDHEN and CDR2 SYDVKM. The CDR3 sequence is 17 residues long. The chain's CDR3 is CASSLPEGLANTGELFF. The CDR3 DNA follows: TGTGCCAGCAGTTTACCCGAGGGACTGGCGAACACCGGGGAGCTGTTTTTT.

The chain links TRBV7-8 to TRBJ2-3; 7 nucleotides align to TRBD2. Germline values: CDR1 SGHVS, CDR2 FQNEAQ. V gave up 5 bases and J gave up 0 bases; unmatched junction bases: 11. The CDR3 runs to 17 residues. This chain's CDR3 is CASSQGGRAGSTDTQYF. The CDR3 bases are TGTGCCAGCAGCCAAGGTGGGAGGGCCGGGAGCACAGATACGCAGTATTTT.

This clone turned up a few times. The chain is built from TRBV11-2 and TRBJ2-3, with 10 bases identical to TRBD2. The CDR3 totals 16 residues. The trim removed 2 bases at V and 5 bases at J, leaving 7 bases unmatched. Germline V gene data show CDR1 as SGHAT and CDR2 as FQNNGV. CDR3: CASSLLAGALGDTQYF. The CDR3 DNA reads as TGTGCCAGCAGCTTACTAGCGGGAGCCCTCGGAGATACGCAGTATTTT.

This chain links TRBV19 with TRBJ2-1; D gene ambiguous. Trimming shortened V by 6 bases and J by 6 bases, and 18 bases separated the two germline ends. This CDR3 is 15 amino acids long. Germline-derived CDR1 and CDR2 are LNHDA and SQIVND (reference sequence). CDR3 nucleotides: TGTGCCAGTAGGTCACACCCGGGTGCCGTCAATGAGCAGTTCTTC. This translates into CASRSHPGAVNEQFF.

The chain combines TRBV5-4 with TRBJ1-2; the D gene is possibly TRBD1 (5 bases). Germline V gene sequence: CDR1 SGHNT, CDR2 YYREEE (reference sequence). V lost 4 bases to trimming and J lost 4 bases, with 8 bases between them. This CDR3 contains 12 residues. The CDR3 reads CASSTDSYGYTF. CDR3 in DNA: TGTGCCAGCAGCACCGACAGCTATGGCTACACCTTC. Full variable domain (outside the CDR3, taken from reference TRBV5-4 and TRBJ1-2): ETGVTQSPTHLIKTRGQQVTLRCSSQSGHNTVSWYQQALGQGPQFIFQYYREEENGRGNFPPRFSGLQFPNYSSELNVNALELDDSALYLCASSTDSYGYTFGSGTRLTVV.

Turning to this clone: Other nucleotide sequences in the sample specify the same CDR3. The rearrangement joins TRBV9 to TRBJ2-3, with unresolved D. There are 14 residues in the CDR3. Germline V gives CDR1 SGDLS, CDR2 YYNGEE. Trimming removed 0 bases from V and 6 bases from J, with 11 bases in between. The CDR3 region has the DNA TGTGCCAGCAGCGTAGGTGGGCAGGCGGATACGCAGTATTTT. It codes for CASSVGGQADTQYF.

The chain employs TRBV9 and TRBJ2-2; 13 bases map to TRBD2. This CDR3 has 21 amino acids. V lost 0 bases to trimming and J lost 4 bases; unmatched junction nucleotides: 15. Germline assignment: CDR1 SGDLS and CDR2 YYNGEE. The CDR3 DNA follows: TGTGCCAGCAGCGTAGCCCCGTATCTCCGGGGACTAGCGGGAACCACCGGGGAGCTGTTTTTT. Its translation: CASSVAPYLRGLAGTTGELFF.

V gene TRBV9 combines with J gene TRBJ2-4; 8 bases are shared with TRBD2. Germline CDR1 reads SGDLS; CDR2 reads YYNGEE. J was trimmed by 1 base and V by 4 bases; bases with no gene match: 7. This CDR3 is built from 16 residues. The CDR3 protein is CASSSKREMAKNIQYF. In DNA form, the CDR3 reads TGTGCCAGCAGCTCTAAGCGGGAGATGGCCAAAAACATTCAGTACTTC. Drawing the rest from reference TRBV9 and TRBJ2-4, the complete variable domain is DSGVTQTPKHLITATGQRVTLRCSPRSGDLSVYWYQQSLDQGLQFLIQYYNGEERAKGNILERFSAQQFPDLHSELNLSSLELGDSALYFCASSSKREMAKNIQYFGAGTRLSVL.

The chain combines TRBV4-1 with TRBJ2-7, with 14 positions matching TRBD2. CDR3 length: 15 residues. Germline trimming cut 1 base from V and 5 bases from J; bases unmatched to any gene: 1. In germline, CDR1 is MGHRA, CDR2 YSYEKL. The DNA of the CDR3 is TGCGCCAGCAGCCAAGGGACTAGCGGGAGGAACGAGCAGTACTTC. Amino acid sequence: CASSQGTSGRNEQYF.

The V gene is TRBV7-6, the J gene TRBJ2-2; weak D call: TRBD1 (7 bases). The CDR3 length is 15 residues. The germline V gene has CDR1 SGHVS and CDR2 FNYEAQ. Trimming removed 1 base from V and 4 bases from J, with 10 bases in between. CDR3 nucleotide sequence: TGTGCCAGCAGCTTAGGACAGGGAGGCACCGGGGAGCTGTTTTTT. It codes for CASSLGQGGTGELFF. Drawing the rest from reference TRBV7-6 and TRBJ2-2, the complete variable domain is GAGVSQSPRYKVTKRGQDVALRCDPISGHVSLYWYRQALGQGPEFLTYFNYEAQQDKSGLPNDRFSAERPEGSISTLTIQRTEQRDSAMYRCASSLGQGGTGELFFGEGSRLTVL.

J is TRBJ2-7 and V is TRBV6-5; 7 nucleotides align to TRBD1. CDR1 MNHEY and CDR2 SVGAGI come from the germline V gene. The junction had 10 bases not matched to a gene; V was cut back by 8 bases and J by 0 bases. This CDR3 region has 15 residues. The CDR3 nucleotides read TGTGCCAGCGGCCGAAACAGGGGCAACTCCTACGAGCAGTACTTC. This gives the protein CASGRNRGNSYEQYF.

The V and J genes are TRBV6-5 and TRBJ2-5; the match to TRBD2 covers 12 bases. J lost 7 bases, V lost 7 bases, and 10 bases had no gene match. Germline-derived CDR1 and CDR2 are MNHEY and SVGAGI. The CDR3 has 15 amino acids. CDR3 sequence (DNA): TGTGCCAGCACCCCGACTAGCGGGGGCTCTGGGACCCAGTACTTC. It yields the protein CASTPTSGGSGTQYF.

Turning to this clone: Within the sample, other DNA sequences also encode this same CDR3. CDR3 coding DNA: TGCGCCAGCAGCTCTGACAGGGGGAACTCACCCCTCCACTTT. Its translation: CASSSDRGNSPLHF. This chain uses TRBV5-1 with TRBJ1-6, with TRBD1 matching over 9 bases. Germline V lookup: CDR1 SGHRS, CDR2 YFSETQ. The CDR3 is made up of 14 amino acids. Trimming took 3 bases from V and 10 from J; bases not matched to a gene: 5.

The V call is TRBV19, the J call TRBJ1-2; D may be TRBD1 (5 bases). V was clipped by 8 bases and J by 0 bases, with 16 bases between them. Germline CDR1 reads LNHDA; CDR2 reads SQIVND (reference sequence). The CDR3 totals 15 residues. CDR3 loop: CASEILAGANYGYTF. In DNA, the CDR3 is TGTGCCAGTGAAATTTTGGCGGGGGCTAACTATGGCTACACCTTC.

This sequence joins TRBV12-2 and TRBJ1-5; the table's D call, TRBD1, was not checked against the DNA. TRBV12-2 is listed as a pseudogene. This CDR3 is 16 amino acids long. The CDR3 bases are TGTGCAAGTCGATCCGACAGGGCTTATAGCAATCAGCCCCAGCATTTT. It specifies CASRSDRAYSNQPQHF.

This clone was seen a few times. The gene calls are TRBV21-1 and TRBJ2-3; the table names TRBD2, a call not compared with the DNA. TRBV21-1 is a documented pseudogene. This CDR3 region has 15 residues. The CDR3 DNA follows: TGTGCCAGCAGAGGGACTAGCGGTAGCACAGATACGCAGTATTTT. Its translation: CASRGTSGSTDTQYF.

CDR3 sequence (DNA): TGTGCCAGCTCACGCGGGGCGGATCAGCCCCAGCATTTT. Its protein product is CASSRGADQPQHF. The genes are TRBV18 and TRBJ1-5, with D perhaps TRBD1 (5 bases). This CDR3 is 13 amino acids long. Per the germline V gene, CDR1 is KGHSH and CDR2 is LQKENI. The ends were cut back, 4 bases at V and 5 bases at J, with 9 bases in the middle.

The chain carries TRBV6-2 or TRBV6-3 and TRBJ2-2; 8 positions match TRBD2. Germline CDR1 reads MNHEY; CDR2 reads SVGEGT. The CDR3 totals 17 residues. Trimming took 4 bases from V and 5 from J; bases not matched to a gene: 12. The CDR3 here is CASSSALSGISTGELFF. The CDR3 coding sequence is TGTGCCAGCAGTTCAGCCCTTAGCGGGATCTCTACCGGGGAGCTGTTTTTT.